A selection of T cell receptor beta chains follows, all from one sample in a study of T cell responses to AZD1222 COVID-19 vaccine. Method: immunoSEQ multiplex PCR; TCRdb's copy keeps in-frame clones and lacks some. The repertoire holds more than 100,000 clones, with 88% as singletons. Here the sequenced sample was peripheral blood, taken on day 0 of AZD1222 vaccination. The receptors were sampled from an adult in good health. CDR3s include the opening cysteine and the closing phenylalanine or tryptophan. D genes are given only for firm matches. Expanded clones get a size class; other rows say once, few or many, or leave the size out.

j_call d_call clone_size v_call cdr3_aa cdr3_nt
TRBJ2-7 TRBD2 - TRBV3-1/TRBV3-2 CASSQYGLAGGPETYEQYF TGTGCCAGCAGCCAATATGGACTAGCGGGAGGACCTGAGACCTACGAGCAGTACTTC
TRBJ2-2 TRBD1 - TRBV19 CASSTGTGYTGELFF TGTGCCAGTAGTACGGGGACAGGGTACACCGGGGAGCTGTTTTTT
TRBJ1-1 - - TRBV10-1 CASSRYREGRSTEAFF TGCGCCAGCAGCCGTTACAGGGAAGGGCGAAGCACTGAAGCTTTCTTT
TRBJ1-1 TRBD1 - TRBV5-1 CASSPRGQTSNTEAFF TGCGCCAGCAGCCCGAGGGGACAGACAAGCAACACTGAAGCTTTCTTT
TRBJ1-2 TRBD1 - TRBV7-2 CASSRDRRSGGYTF TGTGCCAGCAGCCGGGACAGAAGATCTGGTGGCTACACCTTC
TRBJ2-4 - - TRBV18 CASSNRDKAAF TGTGCCAGCTCAAACCGGGACAAGGCCGCCTTC
TRBJ2-1 TRBD1 - TRBV5-1 CASSLASDRGSYNEQFF TGCGCCAGCAGCTTGGCCAGCGACAGGGGGTCCTACAATGAGCAGTTCTTC
TRBJ1-1 TRBD1 - TRBV5-4 CASSPRQGLNTEAFF TGTGCCAGCAGCCCACGACAGGGGCTGAACACTGAAGCTTTCTTT
TRBJ2-7 TRBD1 - TRBV3-1/TRBV3-2 CASSQRGRVEAYEQYF TGTGCCAGCAGCCAAAGGGGGCGAGTAGAGGCCTACGAGCAGTACTTC
TRBJ1-6 TRBD1 - TRBV7-9 CASSFNTGDNSPLHF TGTGCCAGCAGCTTTAATACAGGGGATAATTCACCCCTCCACTTT
TRBJ2-7 - once TRBV18 CASSYQGLFYEQYF TGTGCCAGCTCCTACCAGGGGTTGTTTTACGAGCAGTACTTC
TRBJ2-5 - few TRBV19 CASSIFSAGHQETQYF TGTGCCAGTAGTATATTCTCGGCAGGTCACCAAGAGACCCAGTACTTC
TRBJ1-4 - - TRBV7-8 CASSLDPATNEKLFF TGTGCCAGCAGCTTAGATCCCGCGACTAATGAAAAACTGTTTTTT
TRBJ1-2 TRBD1 - TRBV4-3 CASSQHPGTGLGRNYGYTF TGCGCCAGCAGCCAACACCCCGGGACAGGGTTGGGACGGAACTATGGCTACACCTTC
TRBJ2-7 - - TRBV10-2 CASSPGDRSEQYF TGCGCCAGCAGTCCCGGAGACAGGAGCGAGCAGTACTTC
TRBJ1-1 TRBD1 - TRBV6-6 CASSYTGTANTEAFF TGTGCCAGCAGTTACACCGGGACAGCGAACACTGAAGCTTTCTTT
TRBJ1-2 TRBD1 few TRBV5-6 CASTPTGAPYGYTF TGTGCCAGCACCCCAACAGGGGCGCCTTATGGCTACACCTTC
TRBJ2-5 TRBD1 - TRBV2 CASRDPKGQGALRETQYF TGTGCCAGCAGGGACCCCAAGGGACAGGGGGCTCTACGCGAGACCCAGTACTTC
TRBJ2-7 - - TRBV6-5 CASSRGGPQNEQYF TGTGCCAGCAGCCGAGGGGGACCCCAGAACGAGCAGTACTTC
TRBJ2-5 TRBD1 - TRBV7-2 CASSFDRGPETQYF TGTGCCAGCAGCTTCGACAGGGGTCCAGAGACCCAGTACTTC
TRBJ1-4 TRBD1 - TRBV3-1/TRBV3-2 CASSQTKGQGPANEKLFF TGTGCCAGCAGCCAAACTAAAGGACAGGGGCCGGCTAATGAAAAACTGTTTTTT
TRBJ2-5 TRBD2 - TRBV6-1 CASSELAGGQETQYF TGTGCCAGCAGTGAACTAGCGGGGGGGCAAGAGACCCAGTACTTC
TRBJ1-5 - - TRBV7-9 CASSPLQPQHF TGTGCCAGCAGCCCCTTACAGCCCCAGCATTTT
TRBJ2-5 - - TRBV19 CASSIGDEETQYF TGTGCCAGTAGTATAGGGGACGAAGAGACCCAGTACTTC
TRBJ2-1 - - TRBV5-1 CASSSLPQGLYNEQFF TGCGCCAGCAGCTCCCTCCCCCAGGGACTCTACAATGAGCAGTTCTTC
TRBJ2-7 TRBD2 few TRBV11-1 CASSLGLGGEQYF TGTGCCAGCAGCTTAGGATTGGGGGGGGAGCAGTACTTC
TRBJ1-1 - - TRBV5-1 CASSWAGTADTEAFF TGCGCCAGCAGCTGGGCGGGCACGGCGGACACTGAAGCTTTCTTT
TRBJ2-3 - - TRBV27 CASSSPTAGTDTQYF TGTGCCAGCAGTTCCCCGACAGCAGGCACAGATACGCAGTATTTT
TRBJ2-1 - - TRBV20-1 CSATPQVEQFF TGCAGTGCTACCCCCCAGGTTGAGCAGTTCTTC
TRBJ1-1 - - TRBV9 CASSVTGQNTEAFF TGTGCCAGCAGCGTCACAGGACAGAACACTGAAGCTTTCTTT
TRBJ2-2 TRBD1 - TRBV5-1 CASSFTGDIGELFF TGCGCCAGCAGCTTCACAGGGGATATCGGGGAGCTGTTTTTT
TRBJ2-7 TRBD1 - TRBV6-5 CASSSRQGAEQYF TGTGCCAGCAGTTCCCGACAGGGGGCGGAGCAGTACTTC
TRBJ2-2 - - TRBV5-1 CASSDTGELFF TGCGCCAGCAGTGACACCGGGGAGCTGTTTTTT
TRBJ1-2 - - TRBV7-2 CASSLALSGAVGYTF TGTGCCAGCAGCTTAGCGCTTTCGGGGGCCGTTGGCTACACCTTC
TRBJ1-1 - - TRBV28 CASSFGGIGAFF TGTGCCAGCAGTTTTGGGGGGATCGGAGCTTTCTTT
TRBJ2-1 - - TRBV10-3 CAISERGSYNEQFF TGTGCCATCAGTGAGAGGGGGTCATACAATGAGCAGTTCTTC
TRBJ1-1 - - TRBV27 CASSPNRVLEAFF TGTGCCAGCAGTCCGAACAGGGTATTGGAAGCTTTCTTT
TRBJ2-7 TRBD1 - TRBV18 CASSPGQGANYEQYF TGTGCCAGCTCACCAGGTCAGGGGGCTAACTACGAGCAGTACTTC
TRBJ2-5 TRBD2 - TRBV5-1 CASSSLAGGGQETQYF TGCGCCAGCAGCTCCCTCGCGGGGGGGGGACAAGAGACCCAGTACTTC
TRBJ2-2 - - TRBV9 CASSVEVGGLFF TGTGCCAGCAGCGTAGAGGTGGGGGGCCTGTTTTTT
TRBJ2-3 TRBD2 - TRBV19 CATSGLAGGSTADTQYF TGTGCCACCTCTGGACTAGCGGGGGGCTCAACCGCAGATACGCAGTATTTT
TRBJ2-5 TRBD2 - TRBV7-7 CASSLELAGGQETQYF TGTGCTAGCAGCTTAGAACTAGCGGGGGGCCAAGAGACCCAGTACTTC
TRBJ2-5 TRBD2 - TRBV3-1/TRBV3-2 CASSLGLAGGRETQYF TGTGCCAGCAGTCTCGGACTAGCGGGGGGACGGGAGACCCAGTACTTC
TRBJ1-4 - - TRBV11-3 CASRQGETNEKLFF TGTGCCAGCAGACAGGGAGAAACTAATGAAAAACTGTTTTTT
TRBJ1-2 - - TRBV6-5 CASSLGANYGYTF TGTGCCAGCAGTTTAGGAGCTAACTATGGCTACACCTTC
TRBJ2-7 - - TRBV6-5 CASRILAEQYF TGTGCCAGCAGGATCCTCGCCGAGCAGTACTTC